These T cell receptor beta chains were read from a single sample in a study of cytomegalovirus exposure and HLA in healthy donors. Profiled with immunoSEQ multiplex PCR; TCRdb holds only in-frame clones, not every one. The sample holds about 59,000 clones, 80% seen once. Sequenced material: PBMCs. Source of these receptors: a woman in her thirties or forties in good health and CMV-seronegative. CDR3s include the opening cysteine and the closing phenylalanine or tryptophan. Fields, in order: V gene, J gene, D gene, clone size, CDR3 protein, CDR3 DNA. The D gene is left open where the match is weak. Only some rows state a clone size, as once, few, many or a class for expanded clones.

TRBV30	TRBJ1-2	-	-	CAWSVSGFGYTF	TGTGCCTGGAGTGTATCGGGATTTGGCTACACCTTC
TRBV7-6	TRBJ1-2	TRBD1	-	CASSLGQGANYGYTF	TGTGCCAGCAGCTTAGGACAGGGAGCGAACTATGGCTACACCTTC
TRBV5-6	TRBJ1-1	-	few	CASSLQGSEAFF	TGTGCCAGCAGCCTACAGGGCTCTGAAGCTTTCTTT
TRBV5-4	TRBJ2-5	TRBD2	few	CASSSRGLAAETQYF	TGTGCCAGCAGCTCCCGGGGACTAGCGGCAGAGACCCAGTACTTC
TRBV18	TRBJ1-1	-	-	CASSPTVDTEAFF	TGTGCCAGCTCACCTACAGTGGACACTGAAGCTTTCTTT
TRBV9	TRBJ2-1	-	-	CASSPRLSGDYNEQFF	TGTGCCAGCAGCCCGAGACTAAGCGGAGATTACAATGAGCAGTTCTTC
TRBV7-8	TRBJ2-1	-	-	CASSFDVLADNYNEQFF	TGTGCCAGCAGCTTCGACGTTTTAGCGGACAATTACAATGAGCAGTTCTTC
TRBV7-2	TRBJ1-1	TRBD1	-	CASSRPIQGIRNTEAFF	TGTGCCAGCAGCCGACCAATACAGGGGATTAGAAACACTGAAGCTTTCTTT
TRBV5-6	TRBJ2-1	-	few	CASRISAGYNEQFF	TGTGCCAGCCGCATCTCCGCCGGTTACAATGAGCAGTTCTTC
TRBV18	TRBJ1-4	-	-	CASSPYADGEKLFF	TGTGCCAGCTCACCATACGCGGATGGTGAAAAACTGTTTTTT
TRBV2	TRBJ2-7	TRBD2	medium-sized	CATLGSTSGRPRYEQYF	TGTGCCACCCTGGGTTCCACTAGCGGGAGGCCCCGCTACGAGCAGTACTTC
TRBV5-6	TRBJ1-2	-	-	CASSSILQGVYGYTF	TGTGCCAGCAGCTCAATTTTACAGGGCGTCTATGGCTACACCTTC
TRBV2	TRBJ1-5	-	once	CASNLQVNQPQHF	TGTGCCAGCAACCTACAGGTGAATCAGCCCCAGCATTTT
TRBV6-6	TRBJ1-4	-	-	CASSYSQTISEKLFF	TGTGCCAGCAGTTACTCGCAAACTATTAGTGAAAAACTGTTTTTT
TRBV7-6	TRBJ1-1	TRBD1	-	CASSLVSGGSNTEAFF	TGTGCCAGCAGCTTAGTGTCAGGGGGATCGAACACTGAAGCTTTCTTT